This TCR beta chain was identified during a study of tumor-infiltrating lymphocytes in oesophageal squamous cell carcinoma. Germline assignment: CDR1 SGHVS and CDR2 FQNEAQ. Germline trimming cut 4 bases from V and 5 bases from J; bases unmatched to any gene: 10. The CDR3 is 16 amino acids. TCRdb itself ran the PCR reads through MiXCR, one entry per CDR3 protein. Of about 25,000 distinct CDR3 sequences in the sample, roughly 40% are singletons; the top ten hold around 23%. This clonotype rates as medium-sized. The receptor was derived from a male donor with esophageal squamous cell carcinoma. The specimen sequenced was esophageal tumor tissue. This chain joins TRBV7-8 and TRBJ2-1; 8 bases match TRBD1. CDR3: CASSSSWGQENNEQFF. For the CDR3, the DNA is TGTGCCAGCAGCTCCAGTTGGGGACAGGAAAACAATGAGCAGTTCTTC.